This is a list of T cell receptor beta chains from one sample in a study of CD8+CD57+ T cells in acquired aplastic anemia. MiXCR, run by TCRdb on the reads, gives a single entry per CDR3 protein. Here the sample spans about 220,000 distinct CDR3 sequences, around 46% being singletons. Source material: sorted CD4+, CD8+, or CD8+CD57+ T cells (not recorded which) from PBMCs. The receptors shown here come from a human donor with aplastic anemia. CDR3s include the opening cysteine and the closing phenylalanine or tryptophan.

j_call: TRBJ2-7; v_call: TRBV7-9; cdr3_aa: CASSLGLEEQYF
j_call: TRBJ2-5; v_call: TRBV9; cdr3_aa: CASSVDRVSTQYF
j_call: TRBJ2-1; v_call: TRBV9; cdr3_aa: CASSVRYNEQFF
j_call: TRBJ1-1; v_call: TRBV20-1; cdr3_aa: CSARGQGEMNTEAFF
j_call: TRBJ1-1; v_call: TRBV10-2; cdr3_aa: CASKGQAGLQAFF
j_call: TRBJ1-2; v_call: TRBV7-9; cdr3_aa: CATHRSYGYTF
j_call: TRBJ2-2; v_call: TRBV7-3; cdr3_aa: CASSVIGSGELFF
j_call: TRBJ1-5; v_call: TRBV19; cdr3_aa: CASSRDSGNQPQHF
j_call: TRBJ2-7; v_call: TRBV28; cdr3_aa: CASSLGARYEQYF
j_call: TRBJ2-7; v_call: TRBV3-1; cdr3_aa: CASSQDPTSYEQYF
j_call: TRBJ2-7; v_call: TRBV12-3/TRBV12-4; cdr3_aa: CASSLWSGTYEQYF
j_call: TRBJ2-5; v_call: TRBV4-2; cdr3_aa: CASSHRWSSLETQYF
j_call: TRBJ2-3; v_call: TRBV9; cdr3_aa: CASRPGTSGTNEQYF
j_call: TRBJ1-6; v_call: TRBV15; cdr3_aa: CATSGRTGLSPLHF
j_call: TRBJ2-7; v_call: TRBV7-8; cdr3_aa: CASSLTQGPSYEQYF
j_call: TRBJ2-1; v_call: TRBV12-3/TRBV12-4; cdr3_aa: CASSSGLAYNEQFF
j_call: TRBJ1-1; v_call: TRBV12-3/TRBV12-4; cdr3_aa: CASSRHPGVGITEAFF
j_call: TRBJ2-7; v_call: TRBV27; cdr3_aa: CASTPPTGEQYF
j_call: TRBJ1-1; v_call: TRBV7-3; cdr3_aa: CASRLLGSRTEAFF
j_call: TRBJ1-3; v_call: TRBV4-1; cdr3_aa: CASSQEAGTGRDTIYF
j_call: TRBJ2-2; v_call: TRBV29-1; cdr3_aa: CSGPYTGELFF
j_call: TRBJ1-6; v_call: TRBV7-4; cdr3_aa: CASSCGTNSPLHF
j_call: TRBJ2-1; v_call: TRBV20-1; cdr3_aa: CSARDGLYNEQFF
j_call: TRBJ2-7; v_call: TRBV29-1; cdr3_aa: CSVDGAGTYEQYF
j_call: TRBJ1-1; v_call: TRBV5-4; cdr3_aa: CAGTGTGLNTEAFF
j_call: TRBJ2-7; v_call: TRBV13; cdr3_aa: CASSLGDGPAEQYF
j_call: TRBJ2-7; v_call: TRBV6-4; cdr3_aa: CASSAHDPKPNEQYF
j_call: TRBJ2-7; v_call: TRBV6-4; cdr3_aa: CASSPTSNEQYF
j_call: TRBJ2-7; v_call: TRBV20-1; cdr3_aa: CSARSPEIFAEQYF
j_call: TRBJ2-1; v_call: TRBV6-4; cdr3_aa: CASSDGVNEQFF
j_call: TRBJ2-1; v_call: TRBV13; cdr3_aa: CASSLRQVINEQFF
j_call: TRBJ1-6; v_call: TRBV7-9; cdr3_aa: CASSPTGSYNSPLHF
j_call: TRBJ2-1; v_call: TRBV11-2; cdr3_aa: CASSLGGWSHSYNEQFF
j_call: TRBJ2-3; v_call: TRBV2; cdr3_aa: CASSEEAQTDTQYF
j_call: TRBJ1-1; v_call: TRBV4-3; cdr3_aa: CASSTSTSLNTEAFF
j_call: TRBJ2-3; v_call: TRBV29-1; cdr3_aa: CSVSSGLGDTQYF
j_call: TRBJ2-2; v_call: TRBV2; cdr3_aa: CASGTGGTGELFF
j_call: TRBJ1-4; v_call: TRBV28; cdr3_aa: CASSPRDIYEKLFF
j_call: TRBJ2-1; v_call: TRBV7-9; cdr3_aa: CASSTHFSVHNEQFF
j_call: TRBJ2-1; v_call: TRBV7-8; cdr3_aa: CASSDTLAVHYNEQFF
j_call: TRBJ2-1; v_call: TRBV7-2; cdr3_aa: CASTRGPQREQFF
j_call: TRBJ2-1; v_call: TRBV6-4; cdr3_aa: CASSVVPYNEQFF
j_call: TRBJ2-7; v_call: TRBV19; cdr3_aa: CASVQGSEQYF
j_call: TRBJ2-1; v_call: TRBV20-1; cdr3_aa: CSARDLRDGVNNEQFF
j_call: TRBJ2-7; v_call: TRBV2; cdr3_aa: CASRGAAGEQYF
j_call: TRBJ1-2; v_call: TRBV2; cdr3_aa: CASSQRRTGNYYGYTF
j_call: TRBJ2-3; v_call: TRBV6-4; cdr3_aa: CASSGTSGTDTQYF
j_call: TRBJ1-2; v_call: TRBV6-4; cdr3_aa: CASSEGEGQGYGYTF
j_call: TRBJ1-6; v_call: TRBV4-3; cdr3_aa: CASSQGQGSPPLHF
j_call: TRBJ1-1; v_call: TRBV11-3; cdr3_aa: CASSLDGGPAFF
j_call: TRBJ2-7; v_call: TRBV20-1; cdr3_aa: CSAWTSLSEQYF